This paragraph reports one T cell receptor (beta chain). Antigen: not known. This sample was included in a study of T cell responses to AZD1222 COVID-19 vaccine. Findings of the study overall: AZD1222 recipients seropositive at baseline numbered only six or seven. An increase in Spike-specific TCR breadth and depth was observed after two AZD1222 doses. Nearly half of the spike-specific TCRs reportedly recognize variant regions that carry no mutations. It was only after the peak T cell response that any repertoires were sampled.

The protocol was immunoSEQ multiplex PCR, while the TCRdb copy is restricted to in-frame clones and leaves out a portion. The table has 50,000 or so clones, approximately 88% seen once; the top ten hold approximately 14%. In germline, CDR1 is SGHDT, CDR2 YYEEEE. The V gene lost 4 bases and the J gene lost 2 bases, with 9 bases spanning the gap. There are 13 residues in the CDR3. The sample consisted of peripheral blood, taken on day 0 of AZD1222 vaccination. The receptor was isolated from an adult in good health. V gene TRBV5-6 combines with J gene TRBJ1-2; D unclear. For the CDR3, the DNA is TGTGCCAGCAGCCCGCAAAGAAACTATGGCTACACCTTC. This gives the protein CASSPQRNYGYTF.